This TCR beta chain was observed in a study of blood T cell repertoires in COVID-19. Across the study: The origin of the acute and convalescent COVID-19 samples was the United States, Italy and Spain.

Data came from immunoSEQ multiplex PCR; TCRdb stores just in-frame clones and leaves some out. Seen here are more than 95,000 clones, roughly 82% observed once, and the top ten hold approximately 27%. The sequence was collected from a man between 60 and 75 years old with acute or convalescent COVID-19. Sequenced sample: peripheral blood.

CDR3 region: CASSYTGGDTEAFF. CDR3 bases: TGTGCCAGCAGTTACACAGGGGGGGACACTGAAGCTTTCTTT. The V call is TRBV6-5, the J call TRBJ1-1, with TRBD1 identical over 8 bases. Losses at the gene ends were 2 bases for V and 3 bases for J; bases not matched to a gene: 2. Germline assignment: CDR1 MNHEY and CDR2 SVGAGI. The CDR3 has 14 amino acids.